This T cell receptor (beta chain) was sequenced for a study of early T cells in non-severe SARS-CoV-2 infection. Study in general: RNA in bulk from unsorted whole blood was sequenced, and chains were unpaired. Study-level points and caveats: CD4 and private specificities were missed by VDJdb matching, which favored anti-spike CD8 responses.

The CDR3 is 14 residues long. Germline V lookup: CDR1 DFQATT, CDR2 SNEGSKA (reference sequence). V shed 6 bases, J shed 1 base, and the junction held 5 bases outside the gene matches. Unique molecular identifiers were affixed to single, distinct cDNA molecules. Each CDR3 protein gets one entry after TCRdb re-called the 5' RACE reads with MiXCR. The table records around 44,000 distinct CDR3 sequences, about 7.4% of them present only once. This clonotype was counted at least ten times. Its antigen is not known. The chain combines TRBV20-1 with TRBJ2-3, with 9 bases matching TRBD2. The source of this sequence is an adult who was a healthcare worker with PCR-confirmed SARS-CoV-2 infection or an uninfected control (not recorded which). Sequenced input: whole blood. The CDR3 region has the DNA TGCAGTGCCCTGGGACTAGCTCGCACAGATACGCAGTATTTT. It is translated as CSALGLARTDTQYF.